Sequencing of this T cell receptor (beta chain) was carried out in a study of blood T cells in healthy people across ages. General observations from the study: Aged donors had fewer naive CD4+ cells and lower diversity than long-lived donors. Naive T cell percentage by flow cytometry tracked strongly with beta diversity.

Worth noting for this clonotype: The antigen remains unidentified.

Drawing of peripheral blood yielded roughly 9.3 milliliters from each donor. No fewer than 5 micrograms of total RNA were isolated from every sample. Then a second PCR, running about 7 to 11 cycles, was carried out with a sample-barcoded 5' primer and a J-beta primer mix. TCRdb processed the 5' RACE reads anew with MiXCR; each CDR3 protein has one entry. The sample includes hundreds of thousands of distinct CDR3 sequences, roughly 64% of them seen just once. Trimming removed 6 bases from V and 2 bases from J, with 16 bases in between. There are 15 residues in the CDR3. Germline V gene lookup returns CDR1 SGHTA and CDR2 FQGTGA.

The rearrangement uses TRBV7-3 and TRBJ2-5, with D possibly TRBD2 on 6 matching bases. Sequencing was carried out using blood. The sequence came from a young man in good health. The CDR3 sequence is CASRPGLGGQETQYF. The CDR3 nucleotides read TGTGCCAGCAGACCCGGATTGGGGGGTCAAGAGACCCAGTACTTC.